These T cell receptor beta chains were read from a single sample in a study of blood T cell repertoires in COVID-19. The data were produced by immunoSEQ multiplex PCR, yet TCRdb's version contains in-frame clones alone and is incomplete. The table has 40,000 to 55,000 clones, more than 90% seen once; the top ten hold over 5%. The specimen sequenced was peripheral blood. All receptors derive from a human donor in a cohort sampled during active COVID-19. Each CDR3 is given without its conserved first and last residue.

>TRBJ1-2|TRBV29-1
SVDTGGDGYT
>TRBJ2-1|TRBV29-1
SVGESSYNEQF
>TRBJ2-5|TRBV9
ASSAGQVQETQY
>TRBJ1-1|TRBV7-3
ASSSWDRGRVDTEAF
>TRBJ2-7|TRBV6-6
ASSRPSLSGGEEEQY
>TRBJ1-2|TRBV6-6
ASSRGQQHGYT
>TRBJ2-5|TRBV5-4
AVHREEETQY
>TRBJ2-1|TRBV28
ASGTTVYNEQF
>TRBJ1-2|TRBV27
ASSPPGGGSSFYGYT
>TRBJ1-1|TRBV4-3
ASSQDRVNTEAF
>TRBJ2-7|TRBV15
ATSRPQGSGEQY
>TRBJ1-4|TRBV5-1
ASSSMTGAVEKLF
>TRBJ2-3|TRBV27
ASRRQDWTDTQY
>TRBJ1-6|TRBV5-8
ASSFETHAGFRLH
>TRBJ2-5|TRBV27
ASSLSQGAWETQY
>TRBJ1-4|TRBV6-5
ASEGVQNEKLF
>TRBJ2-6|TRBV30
AWSPVTSGGRSGANVLT
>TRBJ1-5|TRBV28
ASTSGEQPQH
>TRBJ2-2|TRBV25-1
ASTSSLTAMPGELF
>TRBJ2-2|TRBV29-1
SVRGQGAFRTGELF
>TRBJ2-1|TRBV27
ASSSGLAGNEQF
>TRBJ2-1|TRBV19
ASSKDLEQF
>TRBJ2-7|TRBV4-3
ASSQASEGYEQY
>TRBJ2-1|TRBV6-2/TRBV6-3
ASSLPGLLSYNEQF
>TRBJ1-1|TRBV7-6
ASSEGQGGTEAF
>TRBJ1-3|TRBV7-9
ASSPTPGQGSSGNTIY
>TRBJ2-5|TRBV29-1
SVVGQKETQY
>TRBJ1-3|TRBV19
ASSREDRGSSGNTIY
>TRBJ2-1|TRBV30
AWDPGLAPNEQF
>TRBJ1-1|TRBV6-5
ASSTRGPAEAF
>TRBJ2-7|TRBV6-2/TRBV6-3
ASSYRPRGTLYEQY